This record concerns one T cell receptor beta chain sequence. In the same sample, other DNA sequences code for this CDR3. Per germline, CDR1 SGDLS and CDR2 YYNGEE. Trimming took off 0 bases at V and 3 bases at J, with 7 bases between the two ends. The CDR3 runs 13 residues. This entry is derived from a study of blood T cell repertoires in COVID-19. Study at large: Italy, Spain and the United States were the sources of the convalescent and acute COVID-19 samples. Sample material is recorded as cDNA or gDNA derived from T cells, B-cell-depleted T cells, or PBMCs.

Original handling: Scientists estimated how many nucleated cells there were by amplifying reference gene primers. The repertoire was sequenced with immunoSEQ multiplex PCR; TCRdb's copy has only in-frame clones and lacks some. V, J and clone size derive from that table, while D and trimming were established from the DNA sequence. The sample shows some 99,000 clones, less than 85% of them seen only once. The material sequenced was peripheral blood. The rearrangement uses TRBV9 and TRBJ2-7; D gene unclear. This receptor was taken from a woman in her sixties or seventies with acute or convalescent COVID-19. The CDR3 protein is CASSVGASYEQYF. In DNA, the CDR3 is TGTGCCAGCAGCGTAGGGGCGAGCTACGAGCAGTACTTC.